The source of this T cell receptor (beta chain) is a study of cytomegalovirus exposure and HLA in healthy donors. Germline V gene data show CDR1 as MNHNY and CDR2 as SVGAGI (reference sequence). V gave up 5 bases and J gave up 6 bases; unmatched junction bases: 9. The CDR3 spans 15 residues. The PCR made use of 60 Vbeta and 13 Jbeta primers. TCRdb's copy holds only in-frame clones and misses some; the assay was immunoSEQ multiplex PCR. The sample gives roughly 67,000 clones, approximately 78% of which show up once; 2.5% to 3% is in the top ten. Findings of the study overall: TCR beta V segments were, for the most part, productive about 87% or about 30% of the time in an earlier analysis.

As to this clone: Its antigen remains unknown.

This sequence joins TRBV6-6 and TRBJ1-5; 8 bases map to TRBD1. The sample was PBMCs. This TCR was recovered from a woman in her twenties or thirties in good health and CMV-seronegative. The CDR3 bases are TGTGCCAGCAGTCCCGGACAGGGAACGGGTCAGCCCCAGCATTTT. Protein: CASSPGQGTGQPQHF.